The following is a TCR beta chain sequence with its context. The antigen is unknown. The assay was immunoSEQ multiplex PCR, and TCRdb's table has in-frame clones only and misses some. This table holds about 79,000 clones, around 94% found once. The data belong to a study of OX40 agonist ivuxolimab in advanced cancers. Whole-study context: Patients were around 83% male with ages roughly 23 to 79, mean roughly 64. General observations from the study: Clonal expansion among partial responders at 0.1-3.0 mg/kg ranked near the lowest. Not determined was the antigen specificity of the expanded peripheral T cells. Researchers report that CD8+ T cells had, on average, more expanded clones than CD4+.

The TCR was taken from an adult with an advanced solid tumor such as melanoma, head and neck, liver or kidney cancer. The source was CD4+ or CD8+ T cells sorted from blood, collected in a trial of the OX40 agonist ivuxolimab.

DNA for the CDR3: TGCGCCAGCAGCCGACGTCCCAATGAGCAGTTCTTC. This translates into CASSRRPNEQFF. V usage is TRBV4-1 and J usage is TRBJ2-1; D unclear. Germline CDR1 reads MGHRA; CDR2 reads YSYEKL. This CDR3 has 12 residues. V was cut by 4 bases and J by 6 bases, with 7 bases left in between.